The next 30 T cell receptor beta chains were all read from a single sample in a study of cytomegalovirus exposure and HLA in healthy donors. Vbeta (60) and Jbeta (13) primers were used in the PCR. The method was immunoSEQ multiplex PCR; TCRdb's version includes in-frame clones alone and lacks a portion of them. The data hold approximately 110,000 clones, with roughly 80% observed a single time. The material sequenced was PBMCs. Receptors were obtained from a woman in her 40s in good health and CMV-seropositive.

The chain couples TRBV6-1 to TRBJ1-3, with D tentatively TRBD1 (5 bases). CDR3 length: 15 residues. Per germline, CDR1 MNHNS and CDR2 SASEGT. Trimming took 3 bases from V and 2 from J, leaving 11 bases between them. CDR3 region: CASSDTIRAGNTIYF. The CDR3, as DNA: TGTGCCAGCAGTGATACGATCAGGGCTGGAAACACCATATATTTT.

This clone is a singleton in its sample. The chain has TRBV19 and TRBJ2-1; D not certain. The V end lost 3 bases, the J end lost 2 bases, and 11 bases lay between the germline ends. This CDR3 contains 15 residues. The V gene's germline CDR1 is LNHDA and CDR2 SQIVND (reference sequence). CDR3 nucleotides: TGTGCCAGTAGTATTAGACTTAACCCCTACAATGAGCAGTTCTTC. It specifies CASSIRLNPYNEQFF.

The chain couples TRBV6-5 to TRBJ2-7, with D perhaps TRBD2 (6 bases). Germline V CDR1 and CDR2: MNHEY, SVGAGI. The CDR3 totals 13 residues. The V end was cut by 6 bases, the J end by 4 bases, with 13 bases between. The CDR3 sequence is CASRGTLPYEQYF. In nucleotides, the CDR3 is TGTGCCAGCAGAGGGACTTTACCTTACGAGCAGTACTTC.

There are a few counts of this clone. CDR3 nucleotide sequence: TGTGCCTCGAATTTGGGCGTTTATAGCAATCAGCCCCAGCATTTT. Its protein is CASNLGVYSNQPQHF. The chain couples TRBV2 to TRBJ1-5, with D unresolved. The CDR3 is 15 amino acids. Germline lookup yields CDR1 SNHLY and CDR2 FYNNEI. V lost 11 bases to trimming and J lost 0 bases, with 17 bases between them.

This sequence joins TRBV9 and TRBJ2-3; 10 bases are a match to TRBD1. V was pared by 0 bases and J by 6 bases, with 10 bases of the junction left unmatched. Germline V gives CDR1 SGDLS, CDR2 YYNGEE. CDR3 length: 17 residues. In DNA form, the CDR3 reads TGTGCCAGCAGCGTAGCTACGTGGACAGGGGGGGTGGATACGCAGTATTTT. This gives the protein CASSVATWTGGVDTQYF. The full variable domain, with the rest looked up from reference TRBV9 and TRBJ2-3, is DSGVTQTPKHLITATGQRVTLRCSPRSGDLSVYWYQQSLDQGLQFLIQYYNGEERAKGNILERFSAQQFPDLHSELNLSSLELGDSALYFCASSVATWTGGVDTQYFGPGTRLTVL.

This rearrangement joins TRBV29-1 to TRBJ2-3, with D tentatively TRBD2 (5 bases). The CDR3 runs to 14 residues. The germline V and J ends were trimmed by 3 bases and 2 bases, with 12 bases remaining between them. The germline V gene encodes CDR1 SQVTM and CDR2 ANQGSEA. The CDR3 loop reads CSVEYPADTDTQYF. The CDR3, as DNA: TGCAGCGTTGAGTACCCAGCGGACACAGATACGCAGTATTTT.

V and J are TRBV5-1 and TRBJ2-7; D uncertain. Trimming pared 4 bases from V and 2 bases from J, leaving 16 bases between. In germline, CDR1 is SGHRS, CDR2 YFSETQ. CDR3 size: 15 residues. The CDR3 DNA reads as TGCGCCAGCAGCCTGAGGCGGAGCCGACCCTACGAGCAGTACTTC. It encodes CASSLRRSRPYEQYF.

V and J are TRBV7-9 and TRBJ1-1, with a weak D call TRBD1 (5 bases). In germline, CDR1 is SEHNR, CDR2 FQNEAQ (reference sequence). The V gene lost 3 bases and the J gene lost 3 bases, with 11 bases spanning the gap. This CDR3 has 14 residues. In DNA, the CDR3 is TGTGCCAGCAGCTTGGGGGGTCTGCACACTGAAGCTTTCTTT. The encoded protein is CASSLGGLHTEAFF.

This clone came up a few times. V usage is TRBV19 and J usage is TRBJ2-1; 9 bases match TRBD2. The CDR3 consists of 12 residues. Germline V gene sequence: CDR1 LNHDA, CDR2 SQIVND (reference sequence). The junction had 1 base not matched to a gene; V was cut back by 3 bases and J by 10 bases. The CDR3 DNA follows: TGTGCCAGTAGTATGACTAGCGGCGAGCAGTTCTTC. This gives the protein CASSMTSGEQFF.

Remarks on this clone: At one boundary the junction diverges from the germline segment, which might be a read error. In DNA form, the CDR3 reads TGTGCCAGCAGCCTAGACAGGGGTGAAGCTTTCTTT. It specifies CASSLDRGEAFF. The chain is built from TRBV11-3 and TRBJ1-1; 8 bases are shared with TRBD1. CDR3 length: 12 amino acids. Per the germline V gene, CDR1 is SGHNT and CDR2 is YENEEA.

The J gene is TRBJ2-3, the V gene TRBV5-6; possible D gene TRBD1, 6 bases. Germline assignment: CDR1 SGHDT and CDR2 YYEEEE. The CDR3 is 15 amino acids. Trimming left V 5 bases short and J 0 bases short, with 13 bases between. CDR3 sequence reads: CASSWDIRSTDTQYF. CDR3 in DNA: TGTGCCAGCAGTTGGGACATACGAAGCACAGATACGCAGTATTTT. The full variable domain, rest sourced from reference TRBV5-6 and TRBJ2-3, is DAGVTQSPTHLIKTRGQQVTLRCSPKSGHDTVSWYQQALGQGPQFIFQYYEEEERQRGNFPDRFSGHQFPNYSSELNVNALLLGDSALYLCASSWDIRSTDTQYFGPGTRLTVL.

The chain has TRBV2 and TRBJ2-7; 9 bases fit TRBD1. V shed 5 bases and J 6 bases; nucleotides not matched to a gene: 5. Germline loops: CDR1 SNHLY, CDR2 FYNNEI. The CDR3 contains 13 residues. Here the CDR3 reads CASSPWTGAEQYF. CDR3 coding DNA: TGTGCCAGCAGTCCTTGGACAGGGGCCGAGCAGTACTTC.

The chain employs TRBV6-5 and TRBJ1-5, with D perhaps matching TRBD1 (5 bases). Trimming left V 8 bases short and J 4 bases short, with 15 bases between. Germline CDR1 MNHEY, CDR2 SVGAGI. CDR3 length: 14 residues. The CDR3 reads CASGSGRGNQPQHF. DNA for the CDR3: TGTGCCAGCGGTTCAGGGCGGGGAAATCAGCCCCAGCATTTT.

This chain joins TRBV18 and TRBJ2-7; TRBD2 matches 9 bases. There are 14 residues in the CDR3. The V gene end was trimmed by 6 bases and the J gene end by 6 bases; junction bases not matched to a gene: 9. The germline V gene encodes CDR1 KGHSH and CDR2 LQKENI. CDR3 amino acids: CASSFASGMAEQYF. In nucleotides, the CDR3 is TGTGCCAGCTCCTTCGCTAGCGGGATGGCCGAGCAGTACTTC.

The chain links TRBV5-1 to TRBJ1-2; a weak D match, TRBD1 (5 bases). Trimming left V 0 bases short and J 0 bases short, with 9 bases between. Germline V gives CDR1 SGHRS, CDR2 YFSETQ. The CDR3 loop spans 15 amino acids. The CDR3 region is CASSLGVTANYGYTF. The CDR3 DNA reads as TGCGCCAGCAGCTTGGGGGTGACAGCTAACTATGGCTACACCTTC.

Here the CDR3 reads CASSLGRGLSSYNEQFF. CDR3 DNA: TGTGCCAGCAGCTTAGGGCGGGGCCTGAGCTCCTACAATGAGCAGTTCTTC. This chain connects TRBV5-5 to TRBJ2-1, with a possible D match to TRBD2 (6 bases). The germline V gene has CDR1 SGHKS and CDR2 YYEKEE (reference sequence). V was cut by 2 bases and J by 0 bases, with 15 bases left in between. CDR3 length equals 17 residues. Looking up the rest from reference TRBV5-5 and TRBJ2-1 gives the full variable domain: DAGVTQSPTHLIKTRGQQVTLRCSPISGHKSVSWYQQVLGQGPQFIFQYYEKEERGRGNFPDRFSARQFPNYSSELNVNALLLGDSALYLCASSLGRGLSSYNEQFFGPGTRLTVL.

The chain joins TRBV19 to TRBJ2-7; 7 bases line up with TRBD2. The CDR3 is 15 amino acids. Germline loops: CDR1 LNHDA, CDR2 SQIVND (reference sequence). J gave up 4 bases and V 6 bases, and 12 bases lay outside the gene matches. The CDR3 DNA follows: TGTGCCAGTAGCCTATCAGCGGGACCCCAATACGAGCAGTACTTC. Translated, it gives CASSLSAGPQYEQYF.

This clone was observed a handful of times. V gene TRBV18 combines with J gene TRBJ2-5, with D unclear. V shed 1 base and J shed 9 bases, with 12 bases lying between them. The CDR3 sequence is 13 residues long. The germline CDR1 and CDR2 sequences are KGHSH and LQKENI. The CDR3 nucleotides read TGTGCCAGCTCACCACGCCCCCTTGAGTCCCAGTACTTC. The encoded protein is CASSPRPLESQYF.

The sample holds one count of this clone. The chain joins TRBV6-1 to TRBJ1-5; 8 bases line up with TRBD1. The CDR3 is 18 residues long. J gave up 0 bases and V 4 bases, and 11 bases lay outside the gene matches. CDR1 is MNHNS and CDR2 is SASEGT in the germline V gene. The CDR3 region has the DNA TGTGCCAGCAGTGGAGACAGGGGCCTCCTATATAGCAATCAGCCCCAGCATTTT. It translates to CASSGDRGLLYSNQPQHF.

The rearrangement uses TRBV28 and TRBJ1-1, with D unclear. V lost 9 bases and J 3 bases, leaving 23 bases between the germline ends. The germline V gene encodes CDR1 MDHEN and CDR2 SYDVKM. The CDR3 runs to 16 residues. This chain's CDR3 is CASYQTWSFGDTEAFF. CDR3 DNA sequence: TGTGCCAGTTACCAAACCTGGTCTTTCGGGGACACTGAAGCTTTCTTT.

This sequence joins TRBV7-9 and TRBJ2-7; 9 bases fit TRBD2. Germline CDR1 SEHNR, CDR2 FQNEAQ (reference sequence). The CDR3 runs to 15 residues. The trim removed 5 bases at V and 0 bases at J, leaving 5 bases unmatched. Written as DNA, the CDR3 is TGTGCCAGCAGCCGACTAGCGGTGAGCTCCTACGAGCAGTACTTC. This gives the protein CASSRLAVSSYEQYF.

The chain combines TRBV7-7 with TRBJ2-5; D not certain. Trimming shortened V by 3 bases and J by 3 bases, and 8 bases separated the two germline ends. Germline values: CDR1 SSHAT, CDR2 FNYEAQ (reference sequence). The CDR3 consists of 13 residues. In nucleotides, the CDR3 is TGTGCCAGCAGCTTGCGGCAGAAAGAGACCCAGTACTTC. Translated, it gives CASSLRQKETQYF.

The rearrangement links TRBV7-6 to TRBJ2-2; the match to TRBD2 covers 14 bases. The CDR3 sequence is 18 residues long. The V gene end was trimmed by 5 bases and the J gene end by 6 bases; junction bases not matched to a gene: 11. Germline values: CDR1 SGHVS, CDR2 FNYEAQ. CDR3 in DNA: TGTGCCAGCAGCATGACCTCGACTAGCGGGGGGGCAGCCGGGGAGCTGTTTTTT. Translating gives CASSMTSTSGGAAGELFF.

The rearrangement uses TRBV5-1 and TRBJ2-5; possible D gene TRBD1, 6 bases. Judging by the DNA end, TRBJ2-7 fits better; the J call may be wrong. The CDR3 length is 14 residues. CDR1 SGHRS and CDR2 YFSETQ come from the germline V gene. CDR3 sequence: CASSLTGSSYEQYF. Here the CDR3 DNA reads TGCGCCAGCAGCTTAACAGGGAGCTCCTACGAGCAGTACTTC.

V usage is TRBV4-2 and J usage is TRBJ2-5, with a tentative D call TRBD1 (5 bases). V was cut by 0 bases and J by 5 bases, with 16 bases left in between. Germline-derived CDR1 and CDR2 are LGHNA and YNFKEQ. CDR3 size: 16 residues. The CDR3 coding sequence is TGTGCCAGCAGCCAAGATGGCGGTAGGGGAAGGGAGACCCAGTACTTC. Its translation is CASSQDGGRGRETQYF.

The chain joins TRBV5-1 to TRBJ2-5; the match to TRBD2 covers 16 bases. The length of the CDR3 is 15 residues. The junction had 6 bases not matched to a gene; V was cut back by 4 bases and J by 9 bases. Germline CDR1 SGHRS, CDR2 YFSETQ. The CDR3 DNA reads TGCGCCAGCAGCCCCGGGACTAGCGGGGGGGTGGCCCAGTACTTC. This translates into CASSPGTSGGVAQYF.

J is TRBJ2-3 and V is TRBV28; weak D call: TRBD2 (6 bases). The CDR3 covers 16 residues. Trimming took 4 bases from V and 2 from J, leaving 16 bases between them. Germline V gene sequence: CDR1 MDHEN, CDR2 SYDVKM. CDR3: CASSSEVGRNTDTQYF. The CDR3 DNA is TGTGCCAGCAGTTCCGAGGTGGGGAGGAACACAGATACGCAGTATTTT.

The chain joins TRBV1 to TRBJ1-6; TRBD1 reflects the table's D call only, with no check against the DNA. TRBV1 is classified as a pseudogene. This CDR3 is 16 amino acids long. The CDR3, as DNA: TGCACCAGCAGCCAAGGTTTTGACAGGGTAGATTCACCCCTCCACTTT. The encoded protein is CTSSQGFDRVDSPLHF.

The chain links TRBV9 to TRBJ2-2, with D perhaps matching TRBD1 (6 bases). CDR1 and CDR2 from the germline V gene are SGDLS and YYNGEE. Trimming pared 3 bases from V and 1 base from J, leaving 10 bases between. The CDR3 length is 15 residues. This CDR3 is CASSGGTLNTGELFF. The CDR3 coding sequence is TGTGCCAGCAGCGGTGGGACACTGAACACCGGGGAGCTGTTTTTT.

The chain uses TRBV11-3 and TRBJ2-5; 7 nucleotides agree with TRBD1. The germline V gene has CDR1 SGHNT and CDR2 YENEEA. The CDR3 totals 17 residues. J lost 2 bases, V lost 1 base, and 10 bases had no gene match. CDR3 sequence: CASSLVFWGTEQETQYF. CDR3 in DNA: TGTGCCAGCAGCTTAGTTTTTTGGGGGACAGAACAAGAGACCCAGTACTTC.